This TCR beta chain appears in the sequencing data of a study of glioma-infiltrating T cells after dendritic cell vaccination. Study in general: Patients had newly diagnosed or recurrent glioblastoma and received dendritic cell vaccines.

The germline V gene has CDR1 MNHEY and CDR2 SVGAGI. V lost 6 bases and J lost 6; bases outside the gene matches: 6. CDR3 size: 14 residues. Points from the study as a whole: Patients with more pretreatment TILs had longer time to progression and survival.

A word on this clone: What it binds is not known.

Time point here: after dendritic cell vaccination, including at tumor progression/relapse. Selection required adequate fresh-frozen tumor tissue plus more than two years' survival data. PBMC were collected before vaccination, two weeks after the third vaccination, and at progression. The assay was immunoSEQ multiplex PCR, and TCRdb's table has in-frame clones only and misses some. The profile shows roughly 60,000 clones, approximately 81% of them singletons. The gene calls are TRBV6-5 and TRBJ2-7; 12 positions agree with TRBD1. This TCR came from a human donor with glioblastoma. The material was blood, obtained after dendritic cell vaccination. The chain's CDR3 is CASRPGQGAGEQYF. DNA of the CDR3: TGTGCCAGCAGACCGGGACAGGGGGCGGGCGAGCAGTACTTC.